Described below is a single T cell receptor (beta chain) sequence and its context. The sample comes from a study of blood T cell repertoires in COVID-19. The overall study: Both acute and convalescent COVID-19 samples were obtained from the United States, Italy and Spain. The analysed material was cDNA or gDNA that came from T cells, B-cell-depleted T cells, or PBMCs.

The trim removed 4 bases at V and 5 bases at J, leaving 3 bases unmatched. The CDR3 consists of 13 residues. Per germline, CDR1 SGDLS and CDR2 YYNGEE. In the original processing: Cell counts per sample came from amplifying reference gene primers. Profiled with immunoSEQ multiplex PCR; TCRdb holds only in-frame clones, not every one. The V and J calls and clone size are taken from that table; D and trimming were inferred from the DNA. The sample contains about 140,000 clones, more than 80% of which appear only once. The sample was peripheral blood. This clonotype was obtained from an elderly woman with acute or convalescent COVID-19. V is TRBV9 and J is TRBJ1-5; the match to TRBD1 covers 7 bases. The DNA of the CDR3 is TGTGCCAGCAGCCTGACAGGGTATCAGCCCCAGCATTTT. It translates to CASSLTGYQPQHF.